This T cell receptor (beta chain) was retrieved from a study of monozygotic twins with inflammatory bowel disease. Overall study results and limits: Nothing supported a single strong signal or clonotype that was associated with IBD.

As concerns this clonotype: The antigen is undetermined.

From its re-call of the 5' RACE reads, TCRdb lists each CDR3 protein once, without DNA. The listing contains about 420,000 distinct CDR3 sequences. Germline CDR1 is MNHNS and CDR2 is SASEGT. There are 16 residues in the CDR3. This sequence was found in a human donor with ulcerative colitis or Crohn's disease, or a healthy co-twin of an affected twin (not recorded which). The sample comprised blood. This sequence joins TRBV6-1 and TRBJ2-1; TCRdb designates TRBD2, a call that cannot be tested without DNA. The CDR3 sequence is CASTRLAGGSNNEQFF.